Sequencing of this T cell receptor (beta chain) was carried out in a study of T cell responses to AZD1222 COVID-19 vaccine. Study outcomes and limitations: White British ancestry dominated among donors, who included more females, and clonal diversity was possibly underestimated. Nearly half of spike-specific TCRs reportedly target unmutated variant regions. The number of AZD1222 recipients seropositive at baseline was only five to seven.

CDR1 is SGDLS and CDR2 is YYNGEE in the germline V gene. V dropped 3 bases and J dropped 3 bases, with 10 bases sitting between them. This CDR3 contains 13 residues. TCRdb keeps only in-frame clones here, not all; method: immunoSEQ multiplex PCR. The sample gives 99,000 or so clones, 88% of which show up once; 2% to 3% is in the top ten. This clone appeared once. The antigen remains unidentified. This clonotype originated in an adult in good health. The sample consisted of peripheral blood, taken on day 0 of AZD1222 vaccination. V is TRBV9 and J is TRBJ2-7; D call uncertain. This CDR3 reads CASSEGPIYEQYF. CDR3 in DNA: TGTGCCAGCAGCGAGGGCCCCATCTACGAGCAGTACTTC.